This T cell receptor (beta chain) stems from a study of T-cell memory formation after mild COVID-19. Findings and caveats of the study: CD4+ clones that contracted lay mainly in CM and EM; CD8+ ones lay in EMRA.

Between the trimmed V and J ends, which lost 5 bases and 2 bases, there was a span of 13 bases. Per germline, CDR1 LNHNV and CDR2 YYDKDF (reference sequence). The CDR3 runs 14 residues. cDNA libraries for TCR alpha and TCR beta, carrying sample barcodes and UMIs, came from 5'RACE with constant-segment primers. TCRdb reprocessed the 5' RACE reads via MiXCR and lists one record per CDR3 protein. The table records around 250,000 distinct CDR3 sequences, 15% of them present only once. Concerning this clonotype: The antigen is not known.

The chain uses TRBV15 and TRBJ2-7, with D tentatively TRBD2 (5 bases). The sequenced sample consisted of PBMCs or a T cell subset sorted from them (not recorded which). This TCR was sampled from an adult woman who had mild COVID-19 (a few samples of this study predate the infection). Cell type and time point are not known. CDR3 sequence reads: CATSGERAPYEQYF. The CDR3 DNA reads as TGTGCCACCAGCGGGGAGAGGGCCCCCTACGAGCAGTACTTC.